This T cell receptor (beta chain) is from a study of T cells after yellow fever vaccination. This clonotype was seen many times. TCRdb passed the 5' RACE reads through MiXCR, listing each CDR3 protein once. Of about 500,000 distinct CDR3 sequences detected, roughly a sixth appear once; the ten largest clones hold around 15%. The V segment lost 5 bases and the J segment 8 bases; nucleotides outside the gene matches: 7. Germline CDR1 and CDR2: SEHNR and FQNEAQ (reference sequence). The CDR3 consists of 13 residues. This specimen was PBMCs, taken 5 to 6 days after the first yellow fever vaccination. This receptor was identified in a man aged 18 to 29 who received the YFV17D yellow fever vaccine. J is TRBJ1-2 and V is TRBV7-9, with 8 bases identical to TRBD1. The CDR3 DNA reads TGTGCCAGCAGCCGCTGGACAGGGAACGGCTACACCTTC. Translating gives CASSRWTGNGYTF.